This T cell receptor (beta chain) was captured by sequencing in a study of CD8 T cells in ankylosing spondylitis. Study-level points and caveats: In peripheral blood, disease-linked CD8+ clones occurred at relatively low frequencies. A subset of motif variants has previously been described in the synovial fluid and blood of reactive arthritis. It was reported that disease-linked clones were significantly enriched in matched ankylosing spondylitis synovial fluid.

TCRdb passed the 5' RACE reads through MiXCR, listing each CDR3 protein once. The sample yields 200,000 to 300,000 distinct CDR3 sequences, 8.2% seen once. Ten or more counts support this clonotype. As yet, its antigen is unknown. V was clipped by 4 bases and J by 8 bases, with 10 bases between them. CDR1 and CDR2 (germline): SGHKS, YYEKEE (reference sequence). The CDR3 covers 12 residues. The genes are TRBV5-5 and TRBJ2-1; D gene ambiguous. The sequencing sample was made of blood, either unsorted or a sorted T cell fraction (not recorded which). The sequence derives from a female donor with ankylosing spondylitis or in good health (not recorded which). DNA for the CDR3: TGTGCCAGCAGCCAACTATCCGATGAGCAGTTCTTC. Protein product: CASSQLSDEQFF.